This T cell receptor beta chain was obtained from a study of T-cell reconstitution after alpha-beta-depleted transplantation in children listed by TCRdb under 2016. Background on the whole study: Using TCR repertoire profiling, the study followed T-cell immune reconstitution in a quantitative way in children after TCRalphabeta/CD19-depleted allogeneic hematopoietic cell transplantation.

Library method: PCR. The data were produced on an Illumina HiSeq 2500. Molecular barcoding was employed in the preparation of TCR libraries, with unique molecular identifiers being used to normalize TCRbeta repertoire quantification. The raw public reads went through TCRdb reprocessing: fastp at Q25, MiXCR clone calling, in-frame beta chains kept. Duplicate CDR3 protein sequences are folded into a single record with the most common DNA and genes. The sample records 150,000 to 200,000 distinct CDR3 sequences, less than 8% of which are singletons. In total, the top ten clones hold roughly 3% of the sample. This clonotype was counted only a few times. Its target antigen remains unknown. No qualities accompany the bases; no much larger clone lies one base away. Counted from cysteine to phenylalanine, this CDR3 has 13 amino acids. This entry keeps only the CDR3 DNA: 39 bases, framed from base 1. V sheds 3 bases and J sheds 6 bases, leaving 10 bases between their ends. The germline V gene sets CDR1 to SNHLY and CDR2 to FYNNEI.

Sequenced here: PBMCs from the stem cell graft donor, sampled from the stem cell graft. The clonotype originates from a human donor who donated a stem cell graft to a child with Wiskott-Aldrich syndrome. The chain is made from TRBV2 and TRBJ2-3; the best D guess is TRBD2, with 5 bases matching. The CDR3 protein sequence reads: CASSDRLTDTQYF. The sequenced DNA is TGTGCCAGCAGTGACAGACTAACCGATACGCAGTATTTT.